This T cell receptor (beta chain) originates from a study of shared clonotypes between healthy human individuals (TCRdb year 2020). About the study as a whole: The cohort included a few men and a couple of women between 18 and 49 years of age. Between about 0.85 and 9.5 billion PBMCs per donor were obtained by leukapheresis. For each donor, CD4 naive and CD4 memory were each given three plates, CD8 naive was given two plates, and CD8 memory was given one plate. The study deeply sequenced blood TCR repertoires of about five healthy adults to estimate repertoire size and the extent of clonotype sharing between individuals. To increase sequencing depth and limit assay-specific biases, TCR repertoire library preparation and sequencing were carried out by different laboratories using diverse techniques.

Using the deep immunoSEQ assay, multiplex PCR amplified TCR CDR3 regions from genomic DNA. Extracted genomic DNA from each cell subset was distributed evenly across all wells of several immunoSEQ 96-well plates, and each plate was treated as a replicate. For sorted subsets, each replicate PCR was loaded with about 0.2 ug genomic DNA, equivalent to 30,000 to 35,000 T cell genomes. The purified libraries were quantified using a Qubit 3.0 fluorometer, sized with a Bioanalyzer 2100, and then quantified again using the KAPA Library Quantification kit. Each immunoSEQ 96-well plate was sequenced on its own single-read 150-cycle Illumina NextSeq 550 flow cell. The authors' analysis ran thus. Because the immunoSEQ output included only junctional sequences and no quality scores, the filtering could not be the same as the filtering used for full-length reads. Sequences were annotated with PyIR, a Python wrapper for IgBLAST v1.9, and V/J genes and CDR3 were assigned using IMGT germline references. Any read was removed if the V/J assignment was weak (E-value above 1e-6), the CDR3 was missing, or the read contained stop codons, out-of-frame junctions, or ambiguous translated residues. V3J clonotypes were defined as sequences sharing the same inferred V gene, J gene, and CDR3 amino acid sequence. To compute the percentage overlap between repertoires, the number of shared unique clonotypes was divided by the size of the smaller repertoire. Repertoire richness was assessed with RTK rarefaction, the Chao1 estimator, and Recon v2.1 estimates of unobserved clonotypes. OLGA was used to compute generation probabilities for all TCRbeta clonotypes that the gDNA method yielded from a handful of donors. Not all clones reach the TCRdb copy of this immuneACCESS table, which keeps in-frame sequences only. Checked studies attribute under half of the gap to unresolved V genes and leave the rest unexplained. V, J and clone size derive from that table, while D and trimming were established from the DNA sequence. The sample includes over a million clones, with about 80% observed a single time. 0.5% to 0.65% of the sample is in the top ten clones.

In the case of this clone: Its antigen remains undetermined. No base quality information exists; no much larger clone differs at one position.

What the study reported, not specific to this receptor: Larger estimated clonotype richness was generally found for naive subsets than for memory subsets. Sampling was limited to blood, and TCR repertoires in tissue likely differ from TCR repertoires in blood. Clonotypes shared by all four sorted-subset donors showed higher generation probabilities than non-shared clonotypes. Pairwise subsampling indicated that sequencing depth was expected to affect the degree of clonotype sharing among donors. Incomplete sequencing was indicated by rarefaction of sorted-subset datasets, despite the large sequencing depth. Because the study included a small number of donors, the genetic and exposure-history diversity represented was limited. Across four donors, about 5.2% of naive CD4, 3.5% of naive CD8, under 2.5% of memory CD4, and over 0.35% of memory CD8 clonotypes were shared.

The CDR3 has 13 amino acids, counting the end cysteine and phenylalanine. This entry keeps only the CDR3 DNA: 39 bases, framed from base 1. The germline V gene gives CDR1 as SNHLY and CDR2 as FYNNEI. V is pared back by 0 bases and J by 15 bases, with 12 bases lying between the germline termini. The donors were healthy, HIV-negative adults who had no recently reported acute infections or vaccinations. All donors were Caucasian adults living in Nashville, Tennessee, USA. CD4+ T cells were enriched by magnetic negative selection, after which naive cells were positively selected on CD45RA and the negative fraction was taken as the memory subset. Blood was collected by leukapheresis, and PBMCs were isolated by Ficoll-Histopaque density gradient centrifugation and then cryopreserved in liquid nitrogen vapor phase. Analytical flow cytometry was used to check the purity and quantity of every magnetically sorted T cell population. From each sorted fraction, genomic DNA was isolated and quantified by UV absorbance on a Nanodrop 2000c.

The material sequenced was memory CD4+ T cells from PBMCs. What this sample's cell subset or site label stands for: CD45RA-negative fraction. The clonotype originates from a man younger than 30 in good health. Some clones in this sample may be carry-over from other donors' samples. The rearrangement combines TRBV2 with TRBJ1-6, with TRBD1 perhaps the D gene, on 5 matching bases. The DNA is as follows: TGTGCCAGCAGTGAAGCGCGTGGGGCTTTCCTCCACTTT. This codes for CASSEARGAFLHF.